This T cell receptor (beta chain) was found in a study of cytomegalovirus exposure and HLA in healthy donors. Primers for the PCR totalled 60 Vbeta and 13 Jbeta. Method: immunoSEQ multiplex PCR; TCRdb's copy keeps in-frame clones and lacks some. The sample consists of under 300,000 clones, about four fifths of them appearing once. Overall study findings and caveats: Rarity characterized most TCR sequences, yet some public TCRs appeared in many donors. In a later analysis, common viral pathogens appeared linked to several of the most significant clusters.

This CDR3 contains 18 residues. V lost 2 bases to trimming and J lost 2 bases, with 20 bases between them. As regards this clone: The target antigen is unknown.

What was sequenced was PBMCs. This chain links TRBV5-7 with TRBJ1-5, with D maybe TRBD1 (5 bases). TRBV5-7 is an ORF; its function is uncertain. This receptor was taken from a woman between 40 and 55 years old in good health and CMV-seropositive. The CDR3 region is CASSFDSDRNICNQPQHF. The DNA for the CDR3 is TGTGCCAGCAGCTTTGACAGCGACCGTAACATCTGCAATCAGCCCCAGCATTTT.